This TCR beta chain was found in a study of blood T cells in healthy people across ages. The use of a sample-barcoded 5' primer and a J-beta primer mix characterized a second PCR of about 6 to 11 cycles. One entry per CDR3 protein results from TCRdb running MiXCR on the 5' RACE reads. This sample has under 950,000 distinct CDR3 sequences, with 20% to 25% found just once. CDR1 and CDR2 from the germline V gene are MNHNY and SVGAGI (reference sequence). This CDR3 has 14 amino acids. The germline V and J ends were trimmed by 5 bases and 7 bases, with 14 bases remaining between them. V and J are TRBV6-6 and TRBJ1-4; D perhaps matches TRBD1 (6 bases). The receptor comes from a man between 70 and 80 years old in good health. The specimen sequenced was blood. CDR3 sequence reads: CASSVGAGSEKLFF. The CDR3 DNA is TGTGCCAGCAGTGTGGGGGCAGGTAGTGAAAAACTGTTTTTT.